Listed below are T cell receptor beta chains from one sample, sequenced in a study of monozygotic twins with inflammatory bowel disease. TCRdb reprocessed the 5' RACE reads and reports one entry per CDR3 protein, with no DNA. The repertoire table contains about 380,000 distinct CDR3 sequences. The sequenced sample consisted of blood. Source of these receptors: a human donor with ulcerative colitis or Crohn's disease, or a healthy co-twin of an affected twin (not recorded which). Each CDR3 is given with its conserved first and last residue.

v_call,j_call,cdr3_aa
TRBV12-3/TRBV12-4,TRBJ2-2,CASSLERVWVGELFF
TRBV15,TRBJ1-1,CATSRDTGFWGNTEAFF
TRBV4-2,TRBJ1-2,CASSPDSTGGGRGYTF
TRBV20-1,TRBJ2-7,CSALVTTALYEQYF
TRBV7-2,TRBJ1-2,CASSWTGGDGYTF
TRBV5-1,TRBJ1-6,CASSRTGADSPLHF
TRBV7-8,TRBJ2-4,CASSFRARVAGGNIQYF
TRBV5-1,TRBJ2-3,CASSGTGTGGTDTQYF
TRBV7-9,TRBJ1-1,CASSRTGVDTEAFF
TRBV5-1,TRBJ1-6,CASSRDRVGNSPLHF
TRBV12-3/TRBV12-4,TRBJ2-7,CASSPTMSYEQYF
TRBV5-6,TRBJ2-7,CASSLTDEQYF
TRBV24-1,TRBJ2-5,CATSDYPAGPRETQYF
TRBV5-4,TRBJ2-2,CASSLAVWGSSPVGSGELFF
TRBV20-1,TRBJ2-2,CSARFSGGDTVELFF
TRBV7-9,TRBJ2-5,CASSLGGTQYF
TRBV19,TRBJ2-7,CASSYGQHSYEQYF
TRBV29-1,TRBJ2-3,CSGLAGGTDTQYF
TRBV5-5,TRBJ2-1,CASKRTGYNEQFF
TRBV28,TRBJ2-3,CAITTPYTDTQYF
TRBV20-1,TRBJ2-2,CSARDPRGPSTGELFF
TRBV5-1,TRBJ1-5,CARGGQGPSQPQHF
TRBV12-5,TRBJ1-2,CASGLNIVGGYTF
TRBV28,TRBJ2-3,CASSLWQGGTDTQYF
TRBV3-1,TRBJ2-7,CATTDYRYEQYF
TRBV7-6,TRBJ1-4,CASSLGLGTEGEKLFF
TRBV4-3,TRBJ1-5,CASSQDGQGNQPQHF
TRBV29-1,TRBJ2-3,CSVAERGSGGPRTDTQYF
TRBV7-3,TRBJ2-7,CASSRQGESYEQYF
TRBV19,TRBJ2-1,CASSNGYNEQFF
TRBV11-2,TRBJ1-2,CASSLGRRNIYGYTF
TRBV5-1,TRBJ1-1,CASSQKRDIANTEAFF
TRBV20-1,TRBJ2-3,CSARDRLTGGATDTQYF
TRBV3-1,TRBJ2-3,CASSQDPIPSTDTQYF
TRBV15,TRBJ2-7,CATSRDMLEQYF
TRBV20-1,TRBJ1-6,CSARPHTGANSPLHF
TRBV12-3/TRBV12-4,TRBJ2-5,CASSLVQETQYF
TRBV4-1,TRBJ2-7,CASSSLGPETYYEQYF
TRBV2,TRBJ1-2,CASNWRQSYYGYTF
TRBV19,TRBJ2-7,CASSTQGLYEQYF
TRBV7-6,TRBJ2-1,CASSVSSGGFNEQFF
TRBV9,TRBJ2-2,CASSVEWETGELFF
TRBV20-1,TRBJ1-2,CSARDSAGSYGYTF
TRBV14,TRBJ2-5,CASSRSLATETQYF
TRBV12-3/TRBV12-4,TRBJ2-7,CASSEDWGSEQYF
TRBV12-3/TRBV12-4,TRBJ2-7,CASSLYRSYEQNF
TRBV7-9,TRBJ1-3,CASRSDSGNSIYF
TRBV20-1,TRBJ1-5,CSAQGGNQPQHF
TRBV27,TRBJ2-7,CASSFYGGEQYF
TRBV7-2,TRBJ2-5,CASSYRSQETQYF
TRBV30,TRBJ2-7,CAWSVGQVDEQYF
TRBV12-3/TRBV12-4,TRBJ2-2,CASSKSVVSTGELFF
TRBV20-1,TRBJ2-2,CSAGKGGTGELFF
TRBV7-2,TRBJ1-1,CASSIERPLVF
TRBV18,TRBJ2-3,CASSVGFGTDTQYF
TRBV4-2,TRBJ1-1,CATQTEPADTEAFF
TRBV4-2,TRBJ2-7,CASSQDPTGESSYEQYF
TRBV12-3/TRBV12-4,TRBJ1-1,CASSFDRDGQAFF
TRBV19,TRBJ2-1,CASSRAGGGGGNEQFF